The present T cell receptor beta chain was sequenced within a study of cytomegalovirus exposure and HLA in healthy donors. Vbeta (60) and Jbeta (13) primers were used in the PCR. Some clones are missing from TCRdb's copy, which holds only in-frame ones; the method was immunoSEQ multiplex PCR. This sample yields more than 150,000 clones, of which 75% to 80% are seen a single time; around 15% belongs to the top ten. Germline V lookup: CDR1 SNHLY, CDR2 FYNNEI. V lost 0 bases and J lost 4; bases outside the gene matches: 9. The CDR3 covers 18 residues. As for this clone: The antigen is not known.

General study results and limits: Later on, an analysis showed TCR association rates differing by HLA locus, with DRB1 the most and HLA-C the fewest. Per a prior analysis, the majority of TCR beta V segments were productive roughly 90% or roughly 30% of the time. Some TCR beta chains (about 180 of them) were listed as cytomegalovirus-associated.

Sample: PBMCs. This clonotype originated in a man aged 45-65 years in good health and CMV-seropositive. The V call is TRBV2, the J call TRBJ2-7, with 13 bases identical to TRBD2. This CDR3 reads CASSEALGLAGALYEQYV. In DNA, the CDR3 is TGTGCCAGCAGTGAAGCCCTCGGACTAGCGGGGGCCCTATACGAGCAGTACGTC.